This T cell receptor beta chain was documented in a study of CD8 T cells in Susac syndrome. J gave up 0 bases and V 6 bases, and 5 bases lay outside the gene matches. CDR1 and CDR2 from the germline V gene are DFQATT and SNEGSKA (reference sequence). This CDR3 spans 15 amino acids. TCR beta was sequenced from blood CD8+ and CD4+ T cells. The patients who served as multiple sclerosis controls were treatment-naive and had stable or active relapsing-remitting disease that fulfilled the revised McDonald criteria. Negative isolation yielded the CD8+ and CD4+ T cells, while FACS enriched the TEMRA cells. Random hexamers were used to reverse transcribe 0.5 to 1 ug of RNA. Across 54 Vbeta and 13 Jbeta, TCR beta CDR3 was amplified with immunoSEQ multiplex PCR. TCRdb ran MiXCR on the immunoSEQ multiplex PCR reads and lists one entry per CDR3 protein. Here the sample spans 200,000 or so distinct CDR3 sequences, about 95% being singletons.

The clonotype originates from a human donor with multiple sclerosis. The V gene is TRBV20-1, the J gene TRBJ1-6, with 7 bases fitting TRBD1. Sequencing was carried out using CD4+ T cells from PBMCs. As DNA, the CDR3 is TGCAGTGCCTTACAGGGGAGCTCCTATAATTCACCCCTCCACTTT. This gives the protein CSALQGSSYNSPLHF.